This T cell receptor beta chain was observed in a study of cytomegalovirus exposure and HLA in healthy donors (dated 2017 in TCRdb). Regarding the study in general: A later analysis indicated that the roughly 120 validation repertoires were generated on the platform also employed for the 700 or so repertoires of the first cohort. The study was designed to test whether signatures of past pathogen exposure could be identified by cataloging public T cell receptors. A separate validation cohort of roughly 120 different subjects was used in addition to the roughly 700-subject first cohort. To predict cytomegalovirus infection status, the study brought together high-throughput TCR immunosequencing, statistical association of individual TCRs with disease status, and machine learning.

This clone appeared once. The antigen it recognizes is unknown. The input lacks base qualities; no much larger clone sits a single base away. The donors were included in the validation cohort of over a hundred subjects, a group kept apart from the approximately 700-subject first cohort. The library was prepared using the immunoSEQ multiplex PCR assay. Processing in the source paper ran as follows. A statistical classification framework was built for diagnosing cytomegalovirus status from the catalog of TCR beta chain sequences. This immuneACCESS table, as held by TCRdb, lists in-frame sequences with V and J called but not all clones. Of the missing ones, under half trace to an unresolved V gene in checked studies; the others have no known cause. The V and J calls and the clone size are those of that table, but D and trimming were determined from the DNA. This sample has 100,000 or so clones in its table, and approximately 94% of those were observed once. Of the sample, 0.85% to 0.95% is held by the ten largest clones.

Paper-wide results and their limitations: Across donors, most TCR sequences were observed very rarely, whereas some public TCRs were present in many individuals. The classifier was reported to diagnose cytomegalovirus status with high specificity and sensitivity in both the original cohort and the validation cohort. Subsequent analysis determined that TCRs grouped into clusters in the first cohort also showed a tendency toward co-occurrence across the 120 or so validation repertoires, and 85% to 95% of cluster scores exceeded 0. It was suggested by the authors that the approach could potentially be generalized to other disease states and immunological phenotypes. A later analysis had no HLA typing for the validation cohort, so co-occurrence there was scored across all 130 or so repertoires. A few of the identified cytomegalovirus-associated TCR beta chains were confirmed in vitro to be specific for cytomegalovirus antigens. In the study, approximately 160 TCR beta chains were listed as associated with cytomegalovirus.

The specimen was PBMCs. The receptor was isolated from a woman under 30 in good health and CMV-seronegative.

The CDR3 region has the sequence CATSRDWAEQYF. The DNA sequence follows: TGTGCCACCAGCAGAGATTGGGCAGAACAGTACTTC. The V gene is TRBV15 and the J gene is TRBJ2-7, with no reliable assignment of the D segment. CDR1 and CDR2, looked up from the germline V gene (reference sequence), are LNHNV and YYDKDF. The CDR3 goes from the cysteine to the phenylalanine over 12 residues. Just the 36-base CDR3 DNA is kept, in frame starting at base 1. Between the V and J ends, shortened by 0 bases and 10 bases respectively, the junction contains 10 bases.